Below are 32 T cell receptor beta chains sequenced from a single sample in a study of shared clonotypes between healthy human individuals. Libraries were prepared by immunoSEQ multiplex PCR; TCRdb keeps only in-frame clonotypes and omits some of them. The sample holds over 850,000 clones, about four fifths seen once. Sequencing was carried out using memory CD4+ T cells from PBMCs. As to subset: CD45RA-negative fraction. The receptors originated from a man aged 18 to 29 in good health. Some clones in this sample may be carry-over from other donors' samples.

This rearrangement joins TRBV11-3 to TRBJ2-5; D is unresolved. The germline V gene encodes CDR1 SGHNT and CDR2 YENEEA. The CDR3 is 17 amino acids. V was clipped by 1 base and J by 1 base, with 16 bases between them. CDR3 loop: CASSLGLTGNGQETQYF. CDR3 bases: TGTGCCAGCAGCTTAGGGCTAACGGGTAATGGCCAAGAGACCCAGTACTTC.

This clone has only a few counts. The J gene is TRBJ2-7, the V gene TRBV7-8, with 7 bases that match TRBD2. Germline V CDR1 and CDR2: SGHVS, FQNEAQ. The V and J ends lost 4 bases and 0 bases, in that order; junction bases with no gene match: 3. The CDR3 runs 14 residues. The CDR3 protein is CASSSLAVSYEQYF. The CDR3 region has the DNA TGTGCCAGCAGCTCCCTAGCGGTCTCCTACGAGCAGTACTTC. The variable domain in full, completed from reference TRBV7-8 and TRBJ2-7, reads GAGVSQSPRYKVAKRGQDVALRCDPISGHVSLFWYQQALGQGPEFLTYFQNEAQLDKSGLPSDRFFAERPEGSVSTLKIQRTQQEDSAVYLCASSSLAVSYEQYFGPGTRLTVT.

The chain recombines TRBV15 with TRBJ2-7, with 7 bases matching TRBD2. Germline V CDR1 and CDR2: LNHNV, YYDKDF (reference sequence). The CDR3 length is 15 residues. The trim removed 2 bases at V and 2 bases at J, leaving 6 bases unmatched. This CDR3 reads CATSRFGRGAYEQYF. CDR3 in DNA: TGTGCCACCAGCAGATTTGGACGGGGGGCCTACGAGCAGTACTTC.

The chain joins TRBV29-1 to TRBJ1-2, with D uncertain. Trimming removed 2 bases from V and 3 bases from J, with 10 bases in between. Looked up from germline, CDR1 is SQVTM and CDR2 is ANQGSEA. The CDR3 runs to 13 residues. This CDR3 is CSVEYGRDYGYTF. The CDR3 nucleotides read TGCAGCGTTGAATATGGGCGAGACTATGGCTACACCTTC. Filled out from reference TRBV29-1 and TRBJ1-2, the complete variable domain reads SAVISQKPSRDICQRGTSLTIQCQVDSQVTMMFWYRQQPGQSLTLIATANQGSEATYESGFVIDKFPISRPNLTFSTLTVSNMSPEDSSIYLCSVEYGRDYGYTFGSGTRLTVV.

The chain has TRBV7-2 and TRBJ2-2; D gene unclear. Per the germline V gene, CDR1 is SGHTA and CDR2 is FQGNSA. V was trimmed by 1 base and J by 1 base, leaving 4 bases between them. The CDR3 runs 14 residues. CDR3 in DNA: TGTGCCAGCAGCTTAGAGGTGAACACCGGGGAGCTGTTTTTT. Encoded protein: CASSLEVNTGELFF.

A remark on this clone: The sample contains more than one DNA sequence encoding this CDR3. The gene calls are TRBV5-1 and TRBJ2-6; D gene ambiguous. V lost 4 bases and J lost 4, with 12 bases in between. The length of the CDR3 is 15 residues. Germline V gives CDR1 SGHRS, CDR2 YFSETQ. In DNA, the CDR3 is TGCGCCAGCAGCCTTTGGGGTTCCGGGGCCAACGTCCTGACTTTC. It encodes CASSLWGSGANVLTF.

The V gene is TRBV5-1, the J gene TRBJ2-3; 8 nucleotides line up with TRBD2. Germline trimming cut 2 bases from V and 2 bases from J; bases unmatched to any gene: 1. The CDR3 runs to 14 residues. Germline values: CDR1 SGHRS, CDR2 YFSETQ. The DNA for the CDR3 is TGCGCCAGCAGCTTTAGCGGGAACACAGATACGCAGTATTTT. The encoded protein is CASSFSGNTDTQYF.

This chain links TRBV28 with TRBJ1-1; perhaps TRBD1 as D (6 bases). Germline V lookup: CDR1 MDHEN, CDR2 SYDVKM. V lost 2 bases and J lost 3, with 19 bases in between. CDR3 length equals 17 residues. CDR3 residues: CASSLHQGQTRDTEAFF. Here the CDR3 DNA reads TGTGCCAGCAGTTTACATCAAGGACAGACTCGCGACACTGAAGCTTTCTTT.

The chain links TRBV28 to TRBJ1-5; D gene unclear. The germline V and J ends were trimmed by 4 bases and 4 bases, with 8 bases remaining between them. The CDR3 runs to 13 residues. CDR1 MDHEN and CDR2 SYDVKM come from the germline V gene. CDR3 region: CASSYRRNQPQHF. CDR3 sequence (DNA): TGTGCCAGCAGTTATCGGCGGAATCAGCCCCAGCATTTT.

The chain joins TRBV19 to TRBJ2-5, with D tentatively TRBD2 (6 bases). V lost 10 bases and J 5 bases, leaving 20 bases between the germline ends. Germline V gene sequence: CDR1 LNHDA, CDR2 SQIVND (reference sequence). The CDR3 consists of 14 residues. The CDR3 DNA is TGTGCCACTCGACACCCGGGGGATGCCGAGACCCAGTACTTC. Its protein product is CATRHPGDAETQYF.

The CDR3 protein is CASSLGGGPHTGELFF. CDR3 DNA: TGTGCCAGCAGCTTAGGGGGAGGGCCTCACACCGGGGAGCTGTTTTTT. The V and J genes are TRBV7-7 and TRBJ2-2, with 7 bases fitting TRBD2. J was trimmed by 3 bases and V by 1 base; bases with no gene match: 5. The germline V gene has CDR1 SSHAT and CDR2 FNYEAQ (reference sequence). CDR3 length: 16 residues.

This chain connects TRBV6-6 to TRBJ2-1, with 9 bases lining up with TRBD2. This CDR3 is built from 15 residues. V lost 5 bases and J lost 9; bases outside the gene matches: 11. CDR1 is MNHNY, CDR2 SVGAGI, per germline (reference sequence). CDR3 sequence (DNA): TGTGCCAGCAGTACCTCGGTAGCGGGAGTGAGTGAGCAGTTCTTC. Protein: CASSTSVAGVSEQFF.

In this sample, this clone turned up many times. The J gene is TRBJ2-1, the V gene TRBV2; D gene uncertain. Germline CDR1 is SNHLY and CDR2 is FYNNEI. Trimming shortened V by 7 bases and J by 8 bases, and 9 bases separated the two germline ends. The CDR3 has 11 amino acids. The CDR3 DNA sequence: TGTGCCAGCAACCGTTACGATGAGCAGTTCTTC. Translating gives CASNRYDEQFF.

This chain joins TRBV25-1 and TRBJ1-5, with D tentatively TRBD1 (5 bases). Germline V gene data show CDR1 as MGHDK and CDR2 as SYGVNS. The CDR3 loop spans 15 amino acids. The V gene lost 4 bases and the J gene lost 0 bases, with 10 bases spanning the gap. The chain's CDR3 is CASSANTGSNQPQHF. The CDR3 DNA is TGTGCCAGCAGTGCCAATACAGGTAGCAATCAGCCCCAGCATTTT.

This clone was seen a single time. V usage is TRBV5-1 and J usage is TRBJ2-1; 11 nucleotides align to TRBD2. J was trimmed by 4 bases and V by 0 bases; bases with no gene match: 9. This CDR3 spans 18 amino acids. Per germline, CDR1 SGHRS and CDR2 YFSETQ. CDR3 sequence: CASSLALAGGPGYNEQFF. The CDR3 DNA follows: TGCGCCAGCAGCTTGGCGTTAGCGGGAGGGCCCGGGTACAATGAGCAGTTCTTC.

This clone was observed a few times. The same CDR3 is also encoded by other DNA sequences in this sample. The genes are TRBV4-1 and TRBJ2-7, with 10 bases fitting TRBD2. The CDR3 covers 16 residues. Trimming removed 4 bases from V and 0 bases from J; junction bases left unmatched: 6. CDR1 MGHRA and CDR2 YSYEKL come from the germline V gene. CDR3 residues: CASSPGTSESSYEQYF. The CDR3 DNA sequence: TGCGCCAGCAGCCCGGGGACTAGCGAAAGCTCCTACGAGCAGTACTTC.

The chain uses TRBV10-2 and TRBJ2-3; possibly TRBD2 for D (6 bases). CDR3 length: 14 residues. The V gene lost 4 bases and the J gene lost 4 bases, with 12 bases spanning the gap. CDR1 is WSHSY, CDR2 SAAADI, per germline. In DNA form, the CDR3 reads TGCGCCAGCAGTGTACTAGCAGCTGCAGATACGCAGTATTTT. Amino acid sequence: CASSVLAAADTQYF.

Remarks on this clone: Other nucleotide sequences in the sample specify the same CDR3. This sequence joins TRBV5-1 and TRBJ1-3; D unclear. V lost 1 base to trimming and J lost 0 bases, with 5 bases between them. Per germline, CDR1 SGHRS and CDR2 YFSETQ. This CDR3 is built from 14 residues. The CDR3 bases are TGCGCCAGCAGCTTGAGCGTCTCTGGAAACACCATATATTTT. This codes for CASSLSVSGNTIYF.

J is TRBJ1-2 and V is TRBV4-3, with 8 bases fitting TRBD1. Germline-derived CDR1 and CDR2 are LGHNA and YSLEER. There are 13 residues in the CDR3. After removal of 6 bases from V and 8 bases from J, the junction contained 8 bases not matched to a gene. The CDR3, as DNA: TGCGCCAGCAGTTACGGACAGGGACGAGGCTACACCTTC. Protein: CASSYGQGRGYTF.

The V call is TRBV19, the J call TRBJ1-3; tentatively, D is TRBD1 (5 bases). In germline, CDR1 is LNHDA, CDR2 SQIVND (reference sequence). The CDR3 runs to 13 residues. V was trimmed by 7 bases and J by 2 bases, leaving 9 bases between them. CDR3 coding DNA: TGTGCCAGTATGGGCAGGGCTGGAAACACCATATATTTT. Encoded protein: CASMGRAGNTIYF.

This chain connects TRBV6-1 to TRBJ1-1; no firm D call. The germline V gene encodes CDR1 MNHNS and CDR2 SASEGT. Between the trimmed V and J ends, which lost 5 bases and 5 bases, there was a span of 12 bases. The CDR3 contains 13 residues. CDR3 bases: TGTGCCAGCAGTCTACGACCTGGGACTGAAGCTTTCTTT. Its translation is CASSLRPGTEAFF.

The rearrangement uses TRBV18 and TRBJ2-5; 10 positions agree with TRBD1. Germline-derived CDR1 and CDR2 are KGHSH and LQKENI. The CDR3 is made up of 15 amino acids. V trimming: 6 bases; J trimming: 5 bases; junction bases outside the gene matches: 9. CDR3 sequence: CASSPRDRGEETQYF. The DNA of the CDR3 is TGTGCCAGCTCGCCCCGGGACAGGGGTGAGGAGACCCAGTACTTC.

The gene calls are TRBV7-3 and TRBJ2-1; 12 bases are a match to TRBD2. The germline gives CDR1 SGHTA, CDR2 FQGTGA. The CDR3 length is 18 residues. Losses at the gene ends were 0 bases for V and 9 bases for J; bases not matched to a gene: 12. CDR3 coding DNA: TGTGCCAGCAGCTTAACGCCTAGCGGGAGGGCCTCTGCTAGTGAGCAGTTCTTC. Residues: CASSLTPSGRASASEQFF. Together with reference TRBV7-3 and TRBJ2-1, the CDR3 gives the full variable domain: GAGVSQTPSNKVTEKGKYVELRCDPISGHTALYWYRQSLGQGPEFLIYFQGTGAADDSGLPNDRFFAVRPEGSVSTLKIQRTERGDSAVYLCASSLTPSGRASASEQFFGPGTRLTVL.

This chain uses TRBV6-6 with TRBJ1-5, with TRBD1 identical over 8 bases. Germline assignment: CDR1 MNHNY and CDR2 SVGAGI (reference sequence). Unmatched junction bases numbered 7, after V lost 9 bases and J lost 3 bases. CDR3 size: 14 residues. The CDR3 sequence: CASRTGSFNQPQHF. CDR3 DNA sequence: TGTGCCAGTCGGACAGGGTCATTCAATCAGCCCCAGCATTTT.

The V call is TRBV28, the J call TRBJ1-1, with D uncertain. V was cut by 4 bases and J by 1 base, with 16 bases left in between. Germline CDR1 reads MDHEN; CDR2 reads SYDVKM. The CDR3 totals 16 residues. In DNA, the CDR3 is TGTGCCAGCAGTTCCGCCGACGGCTTTAGGAACACTGAAGCTTTCTTT. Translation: CASSSADGFRNTEAFF.

This chain's CDR3 is CASRRGGQPQHF. CDR3 DNA: TGTGCCAGCCGCCGGGGGGGCCAGCCCCAGCATTTT. The genes are TRBV28 and TRBJ1-5; possible D gene TRBD1, 6 bases. V dropped 8 bases and J dropped 7 bases, with 12 bases sitting between them. CDR1 and CDR2 (germline): MDHEN, SYDVKM. This CDR3 comprises 12 residues.

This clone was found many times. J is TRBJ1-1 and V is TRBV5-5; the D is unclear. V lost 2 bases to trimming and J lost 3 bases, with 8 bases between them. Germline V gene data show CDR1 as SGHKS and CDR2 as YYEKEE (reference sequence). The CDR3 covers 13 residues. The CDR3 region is CASSFSPDTEAFF. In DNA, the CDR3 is TGTGCCAGCAGCTTTTCCCCCGACACTGAAGCTTTCTTT.

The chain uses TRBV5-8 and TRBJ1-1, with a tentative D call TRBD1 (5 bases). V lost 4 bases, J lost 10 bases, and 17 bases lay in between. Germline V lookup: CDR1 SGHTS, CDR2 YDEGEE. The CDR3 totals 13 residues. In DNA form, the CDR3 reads TGTGCCAGCAGCGGGGCCCCCCCCCTTTCAGCTTTCTTT. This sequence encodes CASSGAPPLSAFF.

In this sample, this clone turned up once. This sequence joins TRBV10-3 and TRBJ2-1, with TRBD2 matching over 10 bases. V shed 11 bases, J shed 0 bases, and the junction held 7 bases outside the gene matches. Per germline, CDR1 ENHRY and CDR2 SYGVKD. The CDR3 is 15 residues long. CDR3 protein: CAAGLAASSYNEQFF. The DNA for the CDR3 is TGTGCCGCCGGACTAGCGGCTAGCTCCTACAATGAGCAGTTCTTC.

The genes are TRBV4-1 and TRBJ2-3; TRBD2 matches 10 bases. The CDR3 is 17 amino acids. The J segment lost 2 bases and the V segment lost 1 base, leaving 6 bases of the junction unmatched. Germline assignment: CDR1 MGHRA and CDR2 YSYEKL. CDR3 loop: CASSQGNSGRNTDTQYF. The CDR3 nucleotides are TGCGCCAGCAGCCAAGGTAATAGCGGGAGGAACACAGATACGCAGTATTTT.

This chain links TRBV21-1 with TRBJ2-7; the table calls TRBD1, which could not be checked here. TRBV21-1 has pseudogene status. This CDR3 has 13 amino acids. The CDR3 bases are TGTGCCAGCCGCTTTTGGACAGGGGACGAGCAGTACTTC. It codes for CASRFWTGDEQYF.

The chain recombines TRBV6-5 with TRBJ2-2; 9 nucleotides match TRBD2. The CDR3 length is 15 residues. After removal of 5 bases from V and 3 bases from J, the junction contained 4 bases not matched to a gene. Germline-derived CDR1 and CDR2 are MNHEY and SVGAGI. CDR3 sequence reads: CASSSGRPYTGELFF. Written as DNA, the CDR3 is TGTGCCAGCAGTAGCGGGAGGCCTTACACCGGGGAGCTGTTTTTT.